This T cell receptor beta chain came from a study of T cells in Graves' hyperthyroidism and ophthalmopathy. Of note for this clonotype: A junction end diverges from the germline sequence, so it may reflect a read error.

Amplified TCR beta CDR3 regions derived from RNA transcripts. The HTBI primer set was used in a first-round RT-PCR of the TCR CDR3. TCRdb itself ran the multiplex PCR reads through MiXCR, one entry per CDR3 protein. Counted here are about 620,000 distinct CDR3 sequences, under 20% occurring once; the ten biggest clones make up 3% to 4%. CDR1 SSHAT and CDR2 FNYEAQ come from the germline V gene (reference sequence). The CDR3 is 17 amino acids. The rearrangement links TRBV7-7 to TRBJ2-1; 14 nucleotides align to TRBD2. The clonotype was recovered from a young woman with Graves' hyperthyroidism. The sample consisted of blood. The CDR3 nucleotides read TGTGCTAGCAGCGTGGGACTAGCGGGAGCGGACGTCAATGAGCAGTTCTTC. Protein: CASSVGLAGADVNEQFF.